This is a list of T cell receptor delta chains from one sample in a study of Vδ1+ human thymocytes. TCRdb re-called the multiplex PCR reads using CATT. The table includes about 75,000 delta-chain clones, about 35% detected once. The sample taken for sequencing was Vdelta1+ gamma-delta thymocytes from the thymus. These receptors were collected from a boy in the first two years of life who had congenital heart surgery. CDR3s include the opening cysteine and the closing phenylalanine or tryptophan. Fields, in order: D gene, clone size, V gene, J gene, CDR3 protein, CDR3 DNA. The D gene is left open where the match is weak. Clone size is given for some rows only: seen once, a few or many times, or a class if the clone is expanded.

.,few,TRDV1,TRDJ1,CALGELVPRSRTDKLIF,TGTGCTCTTGGGGAACTAGTCCCCCGGAGTAGGACCGATAAACTCATCTTT
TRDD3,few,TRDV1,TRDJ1,CALGGWGGRYTDKLIF,TGTGCTCTTGGAGGCTGGGGGGGACGTTACACCGATAAACTCATCTTT
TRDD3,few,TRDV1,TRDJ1,CALGDRALSYNWGIREGTDKLIF,TGTGCTCTCGGAGACCGCGCTCTTTCCTACAACTGGGGGATACGCGAGGGCACCGATAAACTCATCTTT
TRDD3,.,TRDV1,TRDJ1,CALGSRNRVVLGEPAIQVYTDKLIF,TGTGCTCTTGGGTCTAGAAACCGGGTGGTACTGGGGGAACCGGCTATTCAGGTGTACACCGATAAACTCATCTTT
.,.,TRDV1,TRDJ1,CALGELLVVPYTDKLIF,TGTGCTCTTGGGGAACTCCTGGTGGTCCCGTACACCGATAAACTCATCTTT
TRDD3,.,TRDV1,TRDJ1,CALGELKVQWGIRDDKLIF,TGCGCTCTTGGGGAACTGAAGGTACAGTGGGGGATACGGGACGATAAACTCATCTTT
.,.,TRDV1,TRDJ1,CALGTPSTRYCFDKLIF,TGTGCTCTTGGGACCCCTTCGACTAGGTACTGCTTCGATAAACTCATCTTT
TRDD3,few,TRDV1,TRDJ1,CALGERSPHWGKYTDKLIF,TGTGCTCTTGGGGAACGGTCACCCCACTGGGGGAAGTACACCGATAAACTCATCTTT
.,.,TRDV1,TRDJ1,CALGGGGLPRVWPDKLIF,TGTGCTCTTGGGGGGGGAGGTCTCCCAAGGGTTTGGCCCGATAAACTCATCTTT
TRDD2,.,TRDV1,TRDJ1,CALGDLMRANFFLRNLQTTERYTDKPIF,TGTGCTCTTGGGGATCTCATGAGGGCCAACTTCTTCCTACGTAACCTCCAAACGACTGAGCGGTACACCGATAAACCCATCTTT
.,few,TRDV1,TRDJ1,CALGELRSGHPTDKLIF,TGTGCTCTTGGGGAACTACGTTCCGGCCATCCCACCGATAAACTCATCTTT
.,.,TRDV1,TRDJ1,CALGEQPSYEVLGEPNKLIF,TGTGCTCTTGGGGAACAACCTTCCTACGAAGTACTGGGGGAGCCTAATAAACTCATCTTT
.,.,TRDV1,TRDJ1,CALGGILPTELGDSSYTDKLIF,TGTGCTCTTGGGGGGATCCTTCCTACAGAGCTGGGGGACTCCTCGTACACCGATAAACTCATCTTT
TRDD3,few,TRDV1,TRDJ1,CALGELRSGLYWGIRSDKLIF,TGTGCTCTTGGGGAACTTCGGAGCGGCCTGTACTGGGGGATACGAAGCGATAAACTCATCTTT
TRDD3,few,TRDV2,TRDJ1,CACDSALYWGIRYTDKLIF,TGTGCCTGTGACTCGGCCCTCTACTGGGGGATACGGTACACCGATAAACTCATCTTT
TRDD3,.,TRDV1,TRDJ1,CALGELGFLPYWGRNTDKLIF,TGTGCTCTTGGGGAACTAGGGTTCCTACCGTACTGGGGGAGAAACACCGATAAACTCATCTTT
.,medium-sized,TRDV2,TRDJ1,CACDTPGEYTDKLIF,TGTGCCTGTGACACCCCGGGGGAGTACACCGATAAACTCATCTTT
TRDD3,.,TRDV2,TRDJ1,CACDTTGGGYILENTDKLIF,TGTGCCTGTGACACGACTGGGGGAGGGTACATTCTCGAAAACACCGATAAACTCATCTTT
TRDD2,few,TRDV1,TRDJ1,CALGESSASLIFLRHPTDKLIF,TGTGCTCTTGGGGAAAGTTCGGCTTCCCTAATCTTCCTAAGACACCCCACCGATAAACTCATCTTT
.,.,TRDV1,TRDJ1,CALGECYPGHIGTDKLIF,TGTGCTCTTGGGGAATGCTATCCGGGGCACATAGGCACCGATAAACTCATCTTT
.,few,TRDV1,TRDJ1,CALGELNEGHDKLIF,TGTGCTCTTGGGGAACTAAATGAAGGCCACGATAAACTCATCTTT
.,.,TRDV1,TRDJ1,CALGDRGADLYYGGGGAKLIF,TGTGCTCTTGGAGACAGGGGGGCGGACCTCTACTACGGCGGTGGGGGTGCCAAACTCATCTTT
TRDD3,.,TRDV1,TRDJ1,CALGELLRDSWGIRAKLIF,TGTGCTCTTGGGGAACTTCTACGGGACTCTTGGGGGATACGCGCCAAACTCATCTTT
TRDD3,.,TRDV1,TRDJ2,CALGGPYNSGGCAQLFF,TGTGCTCTCGGGGGGCCGTACAACTCTGGGGGTTGTGCACAACTCTTCTTT
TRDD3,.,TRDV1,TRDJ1,CALGELWSYVYWGIPSTDKLIF,TGTGCTCTTGGGGAACTATGGTCCTACGTGTACTGGGGGATACCAAGCACCGATAAACTCATCTTT
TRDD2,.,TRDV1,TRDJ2,CALGEHPGLPTSLGRLTAQLFF,TGTGCTCTTGGGGAACACCCAGGCCTTCCTACTTCCCTGGGGCGTTTGACAGCACAACTCTTCTTT
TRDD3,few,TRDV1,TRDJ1,CALGELSGRAGEVPTGSPDWGIPLYTDKLIF,TGTGCTCTTGGGGAACTGTCCGGTAGGGCAGGAGAAGTTCCTACAGGGTCTCCTGACTGGGGGATCCCTTTGTACACCGATAAACTCATCTTT
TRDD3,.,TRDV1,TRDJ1,CALGELGVLPLYWGSVTDKLIF,TGTGCTCTTGGGGAACTAGGAGTCCTTCCTCTTTACTGGGGGAGTGTCACCGATAAACTCATCTTT
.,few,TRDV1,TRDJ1,CALGERPPPPRKGGGLLYTDKLIF,TGTGCTCTTGGGGAAAGGCCCCCTCCTCCCCGTAAGGGGGGGGGACTCCTGTACACCGATAAACTCATCTTT
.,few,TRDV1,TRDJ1,CALGDPYPYIGATYDKLIF,TGTGCTCTTGGGGACCCTTACCCTTACATCGGGGCCACCTACGATAAACTCATCTTT
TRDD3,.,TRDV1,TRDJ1,CALGPTRRSGGSTDKLIF,TGTGCTCTTGGGCCTACCCGCAGGTCTGGGGGATCGACCGATAAACTCATCTTT
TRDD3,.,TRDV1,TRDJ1,CALGEQAKFSYFDWGDRKGRTDKLIF,TGTGCTCTTGGGGAACAGGCAAAATTTTCCTATTTCGACTGGGGGGATAGGAAGGGGCGCACCGATAAACTCATCTTT
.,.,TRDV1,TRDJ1,CALGPPSYTDKLIF,TGTGCTCTTGGACCTCCCTCGTACACCGATAAACTCATCTTT
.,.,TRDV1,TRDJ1,CALGELGGTDKLIF,TGTGCTCTTGGGGAACTTGGGGGCACCGATAAACTCATCTTT
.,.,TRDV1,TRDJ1,CALGDIIPTNLLGGHKLIF,TGTGCTCTTGGGGATATCATTCCTACGAATTTACTGGGGGGCCATAAACTCATCTTT
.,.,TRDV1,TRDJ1,CALGELGGLEYTDKLIF,TGTGCTCTTGGGGAACTAGGGGGCCTGGAGTACACCGATAAACTCATCTTT
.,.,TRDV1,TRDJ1,CALGDLSGDPLTDKLIF,TGTGCTCTTGGGGACCTGTCTGGTGATCCACTTACCGATAAACTCATCTTT
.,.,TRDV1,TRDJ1,CALGPSHLPTVLGETELIF,TGTGCTCTTGGGCCTTCTCACCTTCCTACAGTACTGGGGGAGACAGAGCTCATCTTT
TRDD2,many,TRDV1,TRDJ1,CALGEPTFLRGYEDTDKLIF,TGTGCTCTTGGGGAACCCACCTTCCTACGAGGATACGAAGACACCGATAAACTCATCTTT
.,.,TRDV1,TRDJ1,CALGESRGGGDPGLIF,TGTGCTCTTGGGGAATCTAGAGGCGGTGGGGATCCCGGACTCATCTTT
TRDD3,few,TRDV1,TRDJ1,CALGELDHAGGYATHTDKLIF,TGTGCTCTTGGGGAACTTGATCACGCTGGGGGATACGCGACGCACACCGATAAGCTCATCTTT
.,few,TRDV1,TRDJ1,CALGVHPPSLPKKFAPQLIF,TGTGCTCTTGGGGTTCACCCACCTTCTTTGCCTAAGAAATTCGCCCCTCAACTCATCTTT
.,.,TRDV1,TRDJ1,CALGENSSSRCLTDKLIF,TGTGCTCTTGGGGAAAACTCTTCCTCGCGGTGCCTCACCGACAAACTCATCTTT
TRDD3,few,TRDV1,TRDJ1,CALGAHLAILLGDRGTDKLIF,TGTGCTCTTGGGGCCCACCTTGCCATCTTACTGGGGGATAGGGGCACCGATAAACTCATCTTT
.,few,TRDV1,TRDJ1,CALGELVPIFLSHSQHTDKLIF,TGTGCTCTTGGGGAACTAGTTCCTATCTTTTTAAGCCATAGCCAGCACACCGATAAACTCATCTTT
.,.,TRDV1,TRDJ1,CALGEPGIYTDKLIF,TGTGCTCTTGGGGAACCCGGGATTTACACCGATAAACTCATCTTT
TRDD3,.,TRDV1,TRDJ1,CALGELAPYWGMRSYTDKLIF,TGTGCTCTTGGGGAACTTGCCCCATACTGGGGGATGCGGTCTTACACCGATAAACTCATCTTT
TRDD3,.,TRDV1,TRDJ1,CALGTTIQVLGDIWRDKLIF,TGTGCTCTTGGGACAACGATTCAAGTACTGGGGGATATCTGGAGAGATAAACTCATCTTT